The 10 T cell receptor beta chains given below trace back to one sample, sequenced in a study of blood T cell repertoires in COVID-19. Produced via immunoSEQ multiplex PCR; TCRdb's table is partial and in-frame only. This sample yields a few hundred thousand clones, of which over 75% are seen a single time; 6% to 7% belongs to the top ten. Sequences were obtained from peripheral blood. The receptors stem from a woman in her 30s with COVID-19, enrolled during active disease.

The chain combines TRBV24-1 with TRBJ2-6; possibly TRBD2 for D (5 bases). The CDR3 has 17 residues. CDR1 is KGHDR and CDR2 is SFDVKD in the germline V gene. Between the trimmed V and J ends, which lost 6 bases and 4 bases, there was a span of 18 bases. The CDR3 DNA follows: TGTGCCACCAGTCCGGGAAGCCCCCTTGAGGGGGCCAACGTCCTGACTTTC. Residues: CATSPGSPLEGANVLTF.

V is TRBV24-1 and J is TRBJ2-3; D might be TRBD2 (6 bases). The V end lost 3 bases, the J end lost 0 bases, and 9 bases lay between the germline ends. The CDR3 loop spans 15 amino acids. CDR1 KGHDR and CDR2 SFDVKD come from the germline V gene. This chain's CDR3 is CATSDPGTSTDTQYF. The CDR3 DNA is TGTGCCACCAGTGATCCCGGGACTAGCACAGATACGCAGTATTTT.

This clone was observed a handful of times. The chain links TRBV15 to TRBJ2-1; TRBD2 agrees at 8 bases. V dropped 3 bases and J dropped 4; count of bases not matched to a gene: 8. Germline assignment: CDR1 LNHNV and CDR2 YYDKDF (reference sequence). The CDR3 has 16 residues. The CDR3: CATSRSGGDSYNEQFF. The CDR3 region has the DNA TGTGCCACCAGCAGGAGCGGGGGCGACAGTTACAATGAGCAGTTCTTC.

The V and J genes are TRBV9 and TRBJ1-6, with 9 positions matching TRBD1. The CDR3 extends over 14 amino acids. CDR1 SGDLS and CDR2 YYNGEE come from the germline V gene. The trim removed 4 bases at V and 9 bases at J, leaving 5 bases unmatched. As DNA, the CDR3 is TGTGCCAGCAGCTCACAGGGGGCGGGTTCACCCCTCCACTTT. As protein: CASSSQGAGSPLHF.

CDR3 sequence: CASTRLFGGRYGYTF. The DNA for the CDR3 is TGTGCCAGCACCCGGTTGTTCGGAGGACGGTATGGCTACACCTTC. The chain carries TRBV3-1 (or the pseudogene TRBV3-2) and TRBJ1-2; D uncertain. CDR1 is LGHDT, CDR2 YNNKEL, per germline (reference sequence). Trimming removed 7 bases from V and 5 bases from J, with 20 bases in between. The CDR3 sequence is 15 residues long.

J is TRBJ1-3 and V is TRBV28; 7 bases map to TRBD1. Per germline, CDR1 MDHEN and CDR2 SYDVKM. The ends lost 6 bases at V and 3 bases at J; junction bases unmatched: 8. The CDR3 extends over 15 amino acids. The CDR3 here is CASSGPGGDGNTIYF. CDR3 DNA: TGTGCCAGCAGCGGCCCAGGGGGTGATGGAAACACCATATATTTT.

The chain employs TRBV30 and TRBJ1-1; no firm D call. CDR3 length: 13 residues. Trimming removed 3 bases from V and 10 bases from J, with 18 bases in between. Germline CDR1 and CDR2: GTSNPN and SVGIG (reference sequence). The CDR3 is CAWRRGLAFGAFF. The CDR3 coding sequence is TGTGCCTGGAGACGGGGATTAGCGTTTGGAGCTTTCTTT.

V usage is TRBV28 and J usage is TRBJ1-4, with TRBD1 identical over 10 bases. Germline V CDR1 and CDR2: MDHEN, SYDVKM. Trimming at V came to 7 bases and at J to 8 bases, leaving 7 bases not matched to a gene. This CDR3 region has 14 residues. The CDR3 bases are TGTGCCAGCACTGACAGGGGGCGCGGGGAAAAACTGTTTTTT. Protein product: CASTDRGRGEKLFF.

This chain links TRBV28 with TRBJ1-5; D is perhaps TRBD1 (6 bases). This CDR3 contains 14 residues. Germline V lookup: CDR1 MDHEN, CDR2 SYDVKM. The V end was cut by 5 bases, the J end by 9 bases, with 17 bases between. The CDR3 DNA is TGTGCCAGCAGTCCTATGCCCCGCAGGGGGCCCCAGCATTTT. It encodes CASSPMPRRGPQHF.

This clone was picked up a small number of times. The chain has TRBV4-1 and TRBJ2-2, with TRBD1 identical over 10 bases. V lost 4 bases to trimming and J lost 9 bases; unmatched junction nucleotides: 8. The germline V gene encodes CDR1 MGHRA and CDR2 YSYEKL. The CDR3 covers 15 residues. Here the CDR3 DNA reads TGCGCCAGCAGCCCGACCGGGACAGGGGCCCGGGAGCTGTTTTTT. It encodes CASSPTGTGARELFF.